Sequencing of this T cell receptor (beta chain) was carried out in a study of OX40 agonist ivuxolimab in advanced cancers. The germline V gene has CDR1 MNHEY and CDR2 SMNVEV (reference sequence). The length of the CDR3 is 14 residues. V shed 4 bases and J 5 bases; nucleotides not matched to a gene: 7. Generated by immunoSEQ multiplex PCR, the TCRdb table keeps only in-frame clones and is missing some. The sample includes about 42,000 clones, 70% to 90% of them seen just once. The sequenced sample was CD4+ or CD8+ T cells sorted from blood, obtained in a trial of the OX40 agonist ivuxolimab. The chain is built from TRBV27 and TRBJ2-5; 7 positions agree with TRBD2. This clonotype originated in an adult with an advanced solid tumor such as melanoma, head and neck, liver or kidney cancer. DNA of the CDR3: TGTGCCAGCAGTTCACTAGCGAGCATGGAGACCCAGTACTTC. It is translated as CASSSLASMETQYF.